Here is one TCR beta chain with its context. Its specificity is unknown. This specimen comes from a study of T cell repertoires in cytomegalovirus infection. The CDR3 is 16 residues long. Losses at the gene ends were 3 bases for V and 0 bases for J; bases not matched to a gene: 8. Germline CDR1 KGHSH, CDR2 LQKENI. One entry per CDR3 protein results from TCRdb running MiXCR on the reads. This sample yields some 350,000 distinct CDR3 sequences, of which nearly 35% are seen a single time; approximately 13% belongs to the top ten. The chain couples TRBV18 to TRBJ2-7; 7 bases are a match to TRBD1. This TCR came from a human donor in good health (CMV status not recorded). Some clones in this sample may be carry-over from other donors' samples. Here the sequenced sample was cultured PBMCs, taken from culture after CMV antigen stimulation. CDR3 DNA sequence: TGTGCCAGCTCACCCGCCAGGGACAGTGTCTCCTACGAGCAGTACGTC. Protein product: CASSPARDSVSYEQYV.